This is a list of T cell receptor beta chains from one sample in a study of cytomegalovirus exposure and HLA in healthy donors. This table comes from immunoSEQ multiplex PCR, and its TCRdb copy is limited to in-frame clones, with some not included. The top ten hold over 9% of the sample, which has about 150,000 clones, approximately 71% seen once. The sequencing sample was made of PBMCs. The receptors come from a man between 18 and 29 years old in good health and CMV-seropositive. Both conserved end residues are part of each CDR3. Each record gives: J gene, clone size, V gene, D gene, CDR3 protein, CDR3 DNA. The D gene is left open where the match is weak. Clone size appears in some rows only: once, few, many, or a class for an expanded clone.

>TRBJ2-5|-|TRBV11-1|TRBD2
CASSPPSGRAEQETQYF
TGTGCCAGCAGCCCACCTAGCGGGAGGGCCGAACAAGAGACCCAGTACTTC
>TRBJ2-7|once|TRBV6-1|-
CASSEVSGVVSEQYF
TGTGCCAGCAGTGAAGTTAGCGGAGTTGTCTCAGAGCAGTACTTC
>TRBJ2-7|-|TRBV7-3|-
CASSYDRSYEQYF
TGTGCCAGCAGCTACGACAGGTCCTACGAGCAGTACTTC
>TRBJ2-7|-|TRBV28|-
CASSLGRGHEQYF
TGTGCCAGCAGTTTAGGCAGGGGCCACGAGCAGTACTTC
>TRBJ1-2|-|TRBV18|-
CASSPGRGDGYTF
TGTGCCAGCTCACCAGGCAGGGGAGATGGCTACACCTTC
>TRBJ2-3|few|TRBV28|-
CASSFAGSRTDTQYF
TGTGCCAGCAGTTTTGCGGGGAGTCGGACAGATACGCAGTATTTT
>TRBJ2-7|-|TRBV11-1|-
CASSPDIRSYEQYF
TGTGCCAGCAGCCCGGACATCCGCTCCTACGAGCAGTACTTC
>TRBJ2-1|-|TRBV29-1|-
CSVELGGYNEQFF
TGCAGCGTTGAACTAGGAGGCTACAATGAGCAGTTCTTC
>TRBJ2-1|few|TRBV5-5|TRBD1
CASSKTRDREGNEQFF
TGTGCCAGCAGCAAGACTCGGGACAGGGAGGGCAATGAGCAGTTCTTC
>TRBJ1-5|once|TRBV15|-
CATSRDRNRVGNQPQHF
TGTGCCACCAGCAGAGATAGGAACAGGGTCGGCAATCAGCCCCAGCATTTT
>TRBJ2-1|-|TRBV27|TRBD2
CASSPPAGLSNEQFF
TGTGCCAGCAGTCCACCAGCGGGACTTAGCAATGAGCAGTTCTTC
>TRBJ2-1|-|TRBV28|-
CASSSSGFEQFF
TGTGCCAGCAGTTCCTCAGGATTTGAGCAGTTCTTC
>TRBJ2-5|-|TRBV5-1|TRBD2
CASSPEGSGSKTQYF
TGCGCCAGCAGCCCGGAGGGTAGCGGGAGTAAGACCCAGTACTTC
>TRBJ1-5|-|TRBV19|TRBD1
CASSIQGASGQPQHF
TGTGCCAGTAGTATACAGGGGGCGTCGGGTCAGCCCCAGCATTTT
>TRBJ2-7|few|TRBV4-2|TRBD2
CASSQLAGGPGEQYF
TGTGCCAGCAGCCAGCTAGCGGGAGGGCCGGGAGAGCAGTACTTC
>TRBJ2-7|few|TRBV27|-
CASISIGGSEQYF
TGTGCCAGCATTTCAATTGGGGGGTCCGAGCAGTACTTC
>TRBJ2-7|-|TRBV5-1|TRBD2
CASSLDAGGPSYEQYF
TGCGCCAGCAGCTTGGATGCGGGAGGGCCTTCCTACGAGCAGTACTTC
>TRBJ1-1|-|TRBV11-2|-
CASSLAGGSTEAFF
TGTGCCAGCAGCTTAGCTGGAGGGTCCACTGAAGCTTTCTTT
>TRBJ2-3|-|TRBV10-1|TRBD1
CASSELRGTGGPDTQYF
TGCGCCAGCAGTGAGCTCCGGGGGACAGGGGGGCCAGATACGCAGTATTTT
>TRBJ1-1|-|TRBV29-1|TRBD1
CSVVLQGVWDTEAFF
TGCAGCGTTGTCTTACAGGGGGTATGGGACACTGAAGCTTTCTTT